The 16 T cell receptor beta chains below all came from one sample that was sequenced in a study of cytomegalovirus exposure and HLA in healthy donors. PCR amplification relied on 60 Vbeta primers (plus 13 Jbeta primers). Profiled with immunoSEQ multiplex PCR; TCRdb holds only in-frame clones, not every one. This table has approximately 190,000 clones, roughly 80% appearing once. The specimen was PBMCs. The receptors derive from a man aged 35 to 55 in good health and CMV-seropositive.

This chain joins TRBV7-2 and TRBJ2-1; TRBD2 aligns across 9 bases. The germline CDR1 and CDR2 sequences are SGHTA and FQGNSA. V trimming: 1 base; J trimming: 9 bases; junction bases outside the gene matches: 10. The length of the CDR3 is 16 residues. DNA of the CDR3: TGTGCCAGCAGCTTAGTATGGCGGGGGGGCCAGTTTGAGCAGTTCTTC. Translated, it gives CASSLVWRGGQFEQFF.

V and J are TRBV10-1 and TRBJ2-3, with 9 bases fitting TRBD2. Germline V gene sequence: CDR1 WNHNN, CDR2 SYGVQD (reference sequence). J was trimmed by 6 bases and V by 0 bases; bases with no gene match: 7. The CDR3 has 16 amino acids. CDR3 bases: TGCGCCAGCAGTGAGTCGACCAGCGGGGGGAGGGATACGCAGTATTTT. Encoded protein: CASSESTSGGRDTQYF.

J is TRBJ1-5 and V is TRBV5-6, with TRBD1 matching 7 bases. V was pared by 0 bases and J by 3 bases, with 6 bases of the junction left unmatched. From germline, CDR1 is SGHDT and CDR2 YYEEEE. This CDR3 comprises 16 residues. The CDR3 region is CASSLAGTAFNQPQHF. The CDR3 DNA follows: TGTGCCAGCAGCTTGGCAGGGACAGCTTTCAATCAGCCCCAGCATTTT.

As regards this clone: The junction differs from germline at one of its ends, possibly a read error. This rearrangement joins TRBV7-2 to TRBJ2-7; tentatively, D is TRBD1 (5 bases). The V gene's germline CDR1 is SGHTA and CDR2 FQGNSA. There are 12 residues in the CDR3. Written as DNA, the CDR3 is TGTGCCAGCAGCTTAGATAGTTGGACACTGGACTTC. Translating gives CASSLDSWTLDF.

The V gene is TRBV10-2, the J gene TRBJ2-1, with 8 positions matching TRBD2. The trim removed 4 bases at V and 6 bases at J, leaving 8 bases unmatched. Germline lookup yields CDR1 WSHSY and CDR2 SAAADI. CDR3 length: 15 residues. CDR3 sequence reads: CASSVIAGRGNEQFF. The CDR3 DNA follows: TGCGCCAGCAGTGTGATAGCGGGGAGGGGCAATGAGCAGTTCTTC.

This sequence joins TRBV9 and TRBJ2-3; D is perhaps TRBD2 (6 bases). V dropped 3 bases and J dropped 4 bases, with 12 bases sitting between them. The length of the CDR3 is 14 residues. CDR1 and CDR2 (germline): SGDLS, YYNGEE. The CDR3 is CASSGGLYSDTQYF. Written as DNA, the CDR3 is TGTGCCAGCAGCGGGGGACTTTATTCAGATACGCAGTATTTT.

This chain links TRBV29-1 with TRBJ2-5; no definite D call. This CDR3 comprises 15 residues. V shed 2 bases and J shed 4 bases, with 17 bases lying between them. The V gene's germline CDR1 is SQVTM and CDR2 ANQGSEA. The CDR3 region is CSVESPPSGLETQYF. CDR3 in DNA: TGCAGCGTTGAATCCCCCCCGTCCGGTCTAGAGACCCAGTACTTC. The whole variable domain, filled in from reference TRBV29-1 and TRBJ2-5, reads SAVISQKPSRDICQRGTSLTIQCQVDSQVTMMFWYRQQPGQSLTLIATANQGSEATYESGFVIDKFPISRPNLTFSTLTVSNMSPEDSSIYLCSVESPPSGLETQYFGPGTRLLVL.

This chain links TRBV19 with TRBJ2-2; 8 bases align to TRBD1. Germline assignment: CDR1 LNHDA and CDR2 SQIVND (reference sequence). With V trimmed by 6 bases and J by 7 bases, 10 bases remained unmatched. The CDR3 loop spans 15 amino acids. CDR3 amino acids: CASRDRGQLGGELFF. CDR3 DNA: TGTGCCAGTAGAGACAGGGGTCAACTAGGCGGGGAGCTGTTTTTT.

V gene TRBV27 combines with J gene TRBJ2-5; D is ambiguous. This CDR3 region has 11 residues. Germline V gene lookup returns CDR1 MNHEY and CDR2 SMNVEV (reference sequence). V was cut by 5 bases and J by 7 bases, with 8 bases left in between. The CDR3, as DNA: TGTGCCAGCAGTCCCGGCGGGACCCAGTACTTC. Translation: CASSPGGTQYF.

This sequence joins TRBV4-1 and TRBJ2-1; 8 nucleotides match TRBD1. This CDR3 has 15 residues. V lost 4 bases to trimming and J lost 6 bases; unmatched junction nucleotides: 8. Germline loops: CDR1 MGHRA, CDR2 YSYEKL. The CDR3 region is CASSPAGTGGNEQFF. DNA of the CDR3: TGCGCCAGCAGCCCCGCCGGGACAGGTGGCAATGAGCAGTTCTTC.

This chain connects TRBV27 to TRBJ1-4; D remains ambiguous. V was pared by 5 bases and J by 10 bases, with 11 bases between. The length of the CDR3 is 12 residues. Germline assignment: CDR1 MNHEY and CDR2 SMNVEV (reference sequence). The CDR3 nucleotides read TGTGCCAGCAGTCGCCGTATCGGAAAACTGTTTTTT. Its protein product is CASSRRIGKLFF. Based on the CDR3 plus reference TRBV27 and TRBJ1-4, the full variable domain is EAQVTQNPRYLITVTGKKLTVTCSQNMNHEYMSWYRQDPGLGLRQIYYSMNVEVTDKGDVPEGYKVSRKEKRNFPLILESPSPNQTSLYFCASSRRIGKLFFGSGTQLSVL.

As concerns this clone: At one of its ends the junction is not consistent with the germline gene, which may arise from a read error. The gene calls are TRBV13 and TRBJ2-7; unclear D gene. Germline CDR1 PRHDT, CDR2 FYEKMQ (reference sequence). The CDR3 covers 9 residues. The CDR3 spells CARHQAIQF. DNA of the CDR3: TGTGCCAGACACCAGGCAATTCAATTC.

The V call is TRBV18, the J call TRBJ2-5; 8 bases are a match to TRBD2. The CDR3 covers 15 residues. The ends lost 5 bases at V and 2 bases at J; junction bases unmatched: 7. The germline gives CDR1 KGHSH, CDR2 LQKENI. As DNA, the CDR3 is TGTGCCAGCTCATCGGTTTTAGCGGGGCAAGAGACCCAGTACTTC. It codes for CASSSVLAGQETQYF.

The chain joins TRBV2 to TRBJ1-3; D remains ambiguous. The V end was cut by 5 bases, the J end by 0 bases, with 8 bases between. The germline V gene encodes CDR1 SNHLY and CDR2 FYNNEI. This CDR3 is built from 14 residues. This chain's CDR3 is CASSSRSSGNTIYF. The DNA for the CDR3 is TGTGCCAGCAGTTCACGGAGCTCTGGAAACACCATATATTTT.

The rearrangement joins TRBV9 to TRBJ2-2, with D perhaps matching TRBD2 (5 bases). Germline CDR1 is SGDLS and CDR2 is YYNGEE. V gave up 6 bases and J gave up 8 bases, with 23 bases separating them. The CDR3 consists of 16 residues. The chain's CDR3 is CASTPEGLHPTGELFF. CDR3 DNA sequence: TGTGCCAGCACCCCAGAAGGACTCCACCCCACAGGGGAGCTGTTTTTT.

This clone has just one count. The chain employs TRBV7-8 and TRBJ1-3, with D possibly being TRBD1 (5 bases). Germline CDR1 SGHVS, CDR2 FQNEAQ. The germline V and J ends were trimmed by 3 bases and 4 bases, with 19 bases remaining between them. This CDR3 contains 17 residues. CDR3 amino acids: CASSLPAGGGRGNTIYF. DNA of the CDR3: TGTGCCAGCAGCTTGCCGGCCGGGGGAGGACGGGGAAACACCATATATTTT.